These 12 T cell receptor beta chains were sequenced from one sample in a study of T cells in Graves' hyperthyroidism and ophthalmopathy. Authors of the study amplified TCR beta CDR3 regions from RNA transcripts. TCR CDR3 underwent first-round RT-PCR with the HTBI primer set. Using its own MiXCR run on the multiplex PCR reads, TCRdb lists one record per CDR3 protein. This sample yields about 150,000 distinct CDR3 sequences, of which over 20% are seen a single time; 67% belongs to the top ten. The sample taken for sequencing was blood. These receptors all stem from a woman aged 45-65 years with Graves' hyperthyroidism that later progressed to Graves' ophthalmopathy.

The V call is TRBV5-1, the J call TRBJ1-2; possible D gene TRBD1, 6 bases. This CDR3 has 14 amino acids. CDR1 and CDR2 from the germline V gene are SGHRS and YFSETQ. Trimming left V 1 base short and J 1 base short, with 8 bases between. CDR3 in DNA: TGCGCCAGCAGCTTGACAGGGATTAACTATGGCTACACCTTC. It codes for CASSLTGINYGYTF.

In the case of this clonotype: A much larger clonotype is one base distant, so this may be a read error. The V gene is TRBV28, the J gene TRBJ2-7; the D is unclear. Germline CDR1 is MDHEN and CDR2 is SYDVKM. Trimming removed 8 bases at V and 2 bases at J, with 25 bases between. This CDR3 spans 17 amino acids. This CDR3 reads CASGISGSPPLAYEQYF. In DNA, the CDR3 is TGTGCCAGCGGTATCTCCGGATCGCCCCCCCTTGCCTACGAGCAGTACTTC.

This clonotype was observed at least ten times. The gene calls are TRBV20-1 and TRBJ2-7; a possible D gene is TRBD1 (5 bases). The CDR3 is 12 residues long. CDR1 is DFQATT, CDR2 SNEGSKA, per germline (reference sequence). V dropped 4 bases and J dropped 3 bases, with 10 bases sitting between them. In DNA, the CDR3 is TGCAGTGCTAACACAGGTATCTACGAGCAGTACTTC. It codes for CSANTGIYEQYF.

This clonotype was seen more than once but under ten times. The chain carries TRBV5-1 and TRBJ2-5; maybe TRBD2 (5 bases). The CDR3 contains 14 residues. Per the germline V gene, CDR1 is SGHRS and CDR2 is YFSETQ. Trimming cost V 3 bases and J 4 bases, with 13 bases left between them. The CDR3 is CASSSELSGETQYF. The CDR3, as DNA: TGCGCCAGCAGCTCTGAATTGAGCGGAGAGACCCAGTACTTC. The full variable domain, in which reference TRBV5-1 and TRBJ2-5 provide the parts outside the CDR3, is KAGVTQTPRYLIKTRGQQVTLSCSPISGHRSVSWYQQTPGQGLQFLFEYFSETQRNKGNFPGRFSGRQFSNSRSEMNVSTLELGDSALYLCASSSELSGETQYFGPGTRLLVL.

This clonotype has only a few counts. The rearrangement uses TRBV19 and TRBJ2-2; D unresolved. Between the trimmed V and J ends, which lost 3 bases and 1 base, there was a span of 6 bases. Germline CDR1 and CDR2: LNHDA and SQIVND (reference sequence). The CDR3 totals 14 residues. CDR3: CASSILGNTGELFF. The CDR3 DNA sequence: TGTGCCAGTAGTATTCTCGGGAACACCGGGGAGCTGTTTTTT.

The rearrangement links TRBV7-2 to TRBJ1-4, with TRBD1 identical over 9 bases. Germline values: CDR1 SGHTA, CDR2 FQGNSA. With 1 base clipped from V and 6 bases from J, the junction kept 0 bases outside the gene matches. The CDR3 is 14 amino acids. The DNA of the CDR3 is TGTGCCAGCAGCTTAGACAGGGGGCATGAAAAACTGTTTTTT. Amino acids: CASSLDRGHEKLFF.

This clonotype was counted once. A much larger clone is a single base away; this may be a read error. The rearrangement links TRBV3-1 to TRBJ2-2, with 7 bases matching TRBD1. In germline, CDR1 is LGHDT, CDR2 YNNKEL (reference sequence). The trim removed 3 bases at V and 0 bases at J, leaving 7 bases unmatched. CDR3 length: 17 residues. CDR3: CASSHLATGPNTGELFF. In nucleotides, the CDR3 is TGTGCCAGCAGCCACCTCGCGACAGGGCCGAACACCGGGGAGCTGTTTTTT.

CDR3 region: CASSQGTAGYTF. The DNA of the CDR3 is TGTGCCAGCAGCCAAGGGACGGCGGGCTACACCTTC. The J gene is TRBJ1-2, the V gene TRBV7-8; the D gene is possibly TRBD1 (5 bases). There are 12 residues in the CDR3. The V end was cut by 5 bases, the J end by 8 bases, with 12 bases between. Germline lookup yields CDR1 SGHVS and CDR2 FQNEAQ.

At least ten counts were recorded for this clonotype. The rearrangement uses TRBV27 and TRBJ1-5, with a weak D call TRBD1 (6 bases). This CDR3 has 13 amino acids. Germline V gene sequence: CDR1 MNHEY, CDR2 SMNVEV (reference sequence). With 8 bases removed from V and 4 bases from J, the gap between germline ends came to 12 bases. The CDR3 DNA reads TGTGCCAGCGCAACAGGGATAAATCAGCCCCAGCATTTT. Translating it yields CASATGINQPQHF.

This sequence joins TRBV29-1 and TRBJ2-1; 7 bases map to TRBD2. The V gene's germline CDR1 is SQVTM and CDR2 ANQGSEA. The CDR3 consists of 14 residues. The V and J ends lost 4 bases and 7 bases, in that order; junction bases with no gene match: 10. CDR3 nucleotides: TGCAGCGTTGTCAGTCTTTCAGCGGGAAATGAGCAGTTCTTC. It codes for CSVVSLSAGNEQFF.

This clonotype was picked up many times. This rearrangement joins TRBV28 to TRBJ2-1; 11 bases match TRBD2. CDR1 is MDHEN and CDR2 is SYDVKM in the germline V gene. Trimming took 8 bases from V and 5 from J; bases not matched to a gene: 5. The CDR3 totals 14 residues. CDR3 sequence: CASEPSGRNNEQFF. The CDR3 coding sequence is TGTGCCAGCGAGCCTAGCGGGAGGAACAATGAGCAGTTCTTC.

On this clonotype itself: A read error may be the cause here, since a much bigger clone is one base away. The chain combines TRBV18 with TRBJ1-1; a weak D match, TRBD1 (5 bases). This CDR3 contains 15 residues. Germline V gives CDR1 KGHSH, CDR2 LQKENI. The CDR3 DNA sequence: TGTGCCAGCTCACCAAGGGACTTTTTGAACACTGGAGCTTTCTTT. It codes for CASSPRDFLNTGAFF.